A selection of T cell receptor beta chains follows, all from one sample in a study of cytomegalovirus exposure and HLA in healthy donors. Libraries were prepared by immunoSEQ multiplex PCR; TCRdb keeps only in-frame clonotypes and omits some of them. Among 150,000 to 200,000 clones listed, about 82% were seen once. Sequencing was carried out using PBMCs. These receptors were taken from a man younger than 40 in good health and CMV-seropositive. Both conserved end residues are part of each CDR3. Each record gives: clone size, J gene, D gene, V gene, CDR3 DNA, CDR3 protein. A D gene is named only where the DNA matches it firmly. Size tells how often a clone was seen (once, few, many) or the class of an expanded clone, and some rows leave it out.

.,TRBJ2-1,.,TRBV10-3,TGTGCCATCAGTGAAGGAGGGGCGAGGGATGAGCAGTTCTTC,CAISEGGARDEQFF
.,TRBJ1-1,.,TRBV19,TGTGCCAGTAGGCTTACCGGGTCGATCATGAACACTGAAGCTTTCTTT,CASRLTGSIMNTEAFF
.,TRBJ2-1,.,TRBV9,TGTGCCAGCAGCCCGAACGTGAGGGACTACAATGAGCAGTTCTTC,CASSPNVRDYNEQFF
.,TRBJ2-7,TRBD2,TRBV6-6,TGTGCCAGCAGTCCGATACTAGCGGGGGACTACGAGCAGTACTTC,CASSPILAGDYEQYF
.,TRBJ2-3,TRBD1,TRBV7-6,TGTGCCAGCAGCTCGGGACAGCCCTATTTGATATCCTCTAGCACAGATACGCAGTATTTT,CASSSGQPYLISSSTDTQYF
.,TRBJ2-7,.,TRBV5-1,TGCGTCAGCAGCGAGAACTACGAGCAGTACTTC,CVSSENYEQYF
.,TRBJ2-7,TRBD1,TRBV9,TGTGCCAGCAGCCCCTCCGGGACAGACTACGAGCAGTACTTC,CASSPSGTDYEQYF
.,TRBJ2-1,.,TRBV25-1,TGTGCCAGCAGTGAATATAACAATGAGCAGTTCTTC,CASSEYNNEQFF
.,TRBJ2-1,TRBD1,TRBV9,TGTGCCAGCAGCTCTGGACAGGGGTCCTACAATGAGCAGTTCTTC,CASSSGQGSYNEQFF
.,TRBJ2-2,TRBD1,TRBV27,TGTGCCAGCAGTTTTCTTGGACAGGGGGCTGGCGGGGAGCTGTTTTTT,CASSFLGQGAGGELFF
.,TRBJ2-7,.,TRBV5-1,TGCGCCAGCAGCTTGGCCCTGGGGGCCCCCTCCTACGAGCAGTACTTC,CASSLALGAPSYEQYF
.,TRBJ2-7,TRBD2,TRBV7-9,TGTGCCAGCAGCGCCTTGGGCGGGGGCTCCTACGAGCAGTACTTC,CASSALGGGSYEQYF
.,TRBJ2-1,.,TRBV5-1,TGCGCCAGCAGCTTGAATGGAGGGGACGAGCAGTTCTTC,CASSLNGGDEQFF
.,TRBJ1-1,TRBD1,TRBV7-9,TGTGCCACCCAGGGGGGATGGACTGAAGCTTTCTTT,CATQGGWTEAFF
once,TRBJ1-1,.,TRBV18,TGTGCCAGCTCCCTCAGGGACTTGAACACTGAAGCTTTCTTT,CASSLRDLNTEAFF
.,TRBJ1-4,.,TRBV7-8,TGTGCCAGCAGCCGGAGGATCTGGGAAAAACTGTTTTTT,CASSRRIWEKLFF
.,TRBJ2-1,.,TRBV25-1,TGTGCCAGCAGTGAATCAGGCGGGATCTCCTACAATGAGCAGTTCTTC,CASSESGGISYNEQFF
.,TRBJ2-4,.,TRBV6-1,TGTGCCAGCAGTGAATCCTTGGGCCCTTGGAACATTCAGTACTTC,CASSESLGPWNIQYF
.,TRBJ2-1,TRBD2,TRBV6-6,TGTGCCATCTCGGGGACTAGCGCCTCCGAGCAGTTCTTC,CAISGTSASEQFF
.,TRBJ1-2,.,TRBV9,TGTGCCAGCACCCCGGCAGGGCCCTATGGCTACACCTTC,CASTPAGPYGYTF
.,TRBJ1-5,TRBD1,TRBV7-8,TGTGCCAGCAACCGGGACAGGGGTGGTAGCAATCAGCCCCAGCATTTT,CASNRDRGGSNQPQHF
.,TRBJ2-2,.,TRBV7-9,TGTGCCAGCAGCGCAAACTTGCGGGAGCTGTTTTTT,CASSANLRELFF
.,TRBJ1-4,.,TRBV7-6,TGTGCCAGCAGCGTGACAGGACCGAATGAAAAACTGTTTTTT,CASSVTGPNEKLFF
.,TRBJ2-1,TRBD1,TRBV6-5,TGTGCCAGCAGTTACTCGACAGGGGAGGTAGAGAATGAGCAGTTCTTC,CASSYSTGEVENEQFF
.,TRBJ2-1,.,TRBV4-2,TGTGCCAGCAGCCAAGAGAAACTCTCCTACAATGAGCAGTTCTTC,CASSQEKLSYNEQFF
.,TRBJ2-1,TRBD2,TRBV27,TGTGCCAGCAGTCCGTCACTAGCGGGGGGACACTACAATGAGCAGTTCTTC,CASSPSLAGGHYNEQFF
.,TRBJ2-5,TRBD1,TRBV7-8,TGTGCCAGCAGCTTAGCCTGGACAGGGGTTTTGGAGACCCAGTACTTC,CASSLAWTGVLETQYF
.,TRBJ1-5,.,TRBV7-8,TGTGCCAGCAGCTTGGGGAGAGGCAATCAGCCCCAGCATTTT,CASSLGRGNQPQHF
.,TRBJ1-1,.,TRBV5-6,TGTGCCAGCAGCCCGGGGGGGTGGGACACTGAAGCTTTCTTT,CASSPGGWDTEAFF
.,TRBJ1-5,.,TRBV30,TGTGCCTGGAGTTCGAGGCTAGATCAGCCCCAGCATTTT,CAWSSRLDQPQHF
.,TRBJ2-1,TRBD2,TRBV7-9,TGTGCCAGCAGTTTTCCGGGACTAGCGGGGGTCAATGAGCAGTTCTTC,CASSFPGLAGVNEQFF
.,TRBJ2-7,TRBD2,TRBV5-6,TGTGCCAGCAGCTTGGAAAGGCGGGGGTTTCGGTACTTC,CASSLERRGFRYF
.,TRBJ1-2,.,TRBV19,TGTGCCAGTACCACCGACAACGACGCTAACTATGGCTACACCTTC,CASTTDNDANYGYTF
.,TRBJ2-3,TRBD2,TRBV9,TGTGCCAGCAGCGTAGATGGAGGCGGGGGAATCACAGATACGCAGTATTTT,CASSVDGGGGITDTQYF
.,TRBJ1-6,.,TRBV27,TGTGCCAGCAGTTTGGGCCATGGGTACCGATCACCCCTCCACTTT,CASSLGHGYRSPLHF
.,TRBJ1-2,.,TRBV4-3,TGCGCCAGCAGCCAAGATTATCCGGGATCCTATGGCTACACCTTC,CASSQDYPGSYGYTF
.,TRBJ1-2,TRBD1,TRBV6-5,TGTGCCAGCAGGTACAGGGGATCTAACTATGGCTACACCTTC,CASRYRGSNYGYTF
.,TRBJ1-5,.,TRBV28,TGTGCCAGCACCACTAATCGCAATCAGCCCCAGCATTTT,CASTTNRNQPQHF
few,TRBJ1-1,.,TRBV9,TGTGCCAGCAGCGTAGGGGGCAGGGAAAGCACTGAAGCTTTCTTT,CASSVGGRESTEAFF
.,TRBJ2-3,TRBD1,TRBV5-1,TGCGCCAGCAGCTTGTTAGGGACAGAGGGGGATACGCAGTATTTT,CASSLLGTEGDTQYF
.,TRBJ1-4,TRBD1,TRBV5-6,TGTGCCAGCAGCCACGGGACAGATGAAAAACTGTTTTTT,CASSHGTDEKLFF
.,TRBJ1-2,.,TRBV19,TGTGCCAGTAGTATTTCGGTAGCCACTTTGTATGGCTACACCTTC,CASSISVATLYGYTF